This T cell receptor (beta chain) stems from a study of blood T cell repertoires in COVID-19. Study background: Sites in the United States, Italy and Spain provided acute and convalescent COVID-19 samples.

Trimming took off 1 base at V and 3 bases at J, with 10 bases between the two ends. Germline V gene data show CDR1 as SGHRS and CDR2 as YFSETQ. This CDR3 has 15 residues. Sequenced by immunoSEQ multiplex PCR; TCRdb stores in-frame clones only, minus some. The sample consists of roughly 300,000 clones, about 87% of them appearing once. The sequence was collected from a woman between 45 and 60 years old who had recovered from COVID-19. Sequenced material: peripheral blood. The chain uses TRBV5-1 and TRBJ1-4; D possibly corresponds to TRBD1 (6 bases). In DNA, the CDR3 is TGCGCCAGCAGCTTGTCACAGGGCCCTAATGAAAAACTGTTTTTT. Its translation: CASSLSQGPNEKLFF.